A selection of T cell receptor beta chains follows, all from one sample in a study of cytomegalovirus exposure and HLA in healthy donors. Only in-frame clones appear in the TCRdb table, and some are missing; sequencing was by immunoSEQ multiplex PCR. The table records about 180,000 clones, roughly four fifths of them present only once. Material: PBMCs. Every receptor here comes from a woman aged 45 to 65 in good health and CMV-seronegative. CDR3s include the opening cysteine and the closing phenylalanine or tryptophan. Each record gives: D gene, V gene, J gene, CDR3 DNA, CDR3 protein. D genes are given only for firm matches.

NA	TRBV28	TRBJ1-1	TGTGCCAGCAGTTTTATTACAGGCCCGCCTCCTGAAGCTTTCTTT	CASSFITGPPPEAFF
TRBD2	TRBV12-5	TRBJ2-1	TGTGCTAGTGGCCTAGCGGGGCTTTACAATGAGCAGTTCTTC	CASGLAGLYNEQFF
NA	TRBV19	TRBJ2-6	TGTGCCAGTAGTATAGGAGGAACTGGGGCCAACGTCCTGACTTTC	CASSIGGTGANVLTF
NA	TRBV12-1	TRBJ1-4	TGTGCCAGCAGCTTTGACGGGAAAAACAGTGATAATGAAAAACTGTTTTTT	CASSFDGKNSDNEKLFF
TRBD1	TRBV5-1	TRBJ2-5	TGCGCCAGCAGCGTCACCGGGACAGGGTACGAGACCCAGTACTTC	CASSVTGTGYETQYF
NA	TRBV28	TRBJ1-5	TGTGCCAGCAGTTTAAATGGCAGGGGCCGCTATCAGCCCCAGCATTTT	CASSLNGRGRYQPQHF
TRBD2	TRBV11-1	TRBJ2-3	TGTGCCAGCGGATCCGTAGGACTAGCGGTGACAGATACGCAGTATTTT	CASGSVGLAVTDTQYF
NA	TRBV5-1	TRBJ2-2	TGCGCCAGCAGCTTGTTTGGGGAGACCGGGGAGCTGTTTTTT	CASSLFGETGELFF
TRBD1	TRBV28	TRBJ1-3	TGTGCCAGCAGCCCCACAGGGGCGCGCGGAAACACCATATATTTT	CASSPTGARGNTIYF
TRBD2	TRBV7-6	TRBJ2-3	TGTGCCAGCAGCTTAGGGACTAGCCGCACAGATACGCAGTATTTT	CASSLGTSRTDTQYF
TRBD1	TRBV10-1	TRBJ1-1	TGCGCCAGCAGCAGGGGGCGTCGCACTGAAGCTTTCTTT	CASSRGRRTEAFF
NA	TRBV10-3	TRBJ1-6	TGTGCCACCAATCCCAGGGGCGCAGGGTCACCCCTCCACTTT	CATNPRGAGSPLHF
NA	TRBV28	TRBJ1-1	TGTGCCAGCAGCAAACATGAGGACACTGAAGCTTTCTTT	CASSKHEDTEAFF
NA	TRBV11-3	TRBJ2-7	TGTGCCAGCAGCTCGCAAAGCGAGGACGAGCAGTACTTC	CASSSQSEDEQYF
NA	TRBV6-1	TRBJ2-5	TGTGCCAGCAGTCAGGGACTTTTTGAAGAGACCCAGTACTTC	CASSQGLFEETQYF
NA	TRBV7-3	TRBJ1-1	TGTGCCAGCAGTTCTGGGGGGACTGAAGCTTTCTTT	CASSSGGTEAFF
TRBD2	TRBV7-9	TRBJ2-7	TGTGCCAGCAGCTCGACTAGCGGGGGGTACGAGCAGTACTTC	CASSSTSGGYEQYF